Listed here are 26 T cell receptor beta chains from one sample, sequenced in a study of early T cells in non-severe SARS-CoV-2 infection. TCRdb itself ran the 5' RACE reads through MiXCR, one entry per CDR3 protein. This sample yields about 53,000 distinct CDR3 sequences, of which 9.5% to 15% are seen a single time; about 2.4% belongs to the top ten. The sample consisted of whole blood, taken at baseline. All receptors come from an adult who was a healthcare worker with PCR-confirmed SARS-CoV-2 infection or an uninfected control (not recorded which).

The chain uses TRBV6-1 and TRBJ1-1; D is possibly TRBD1 (6 bases). Per germline, CDR1 MNHNS and CDR2 SASEGT. V was clipped by 3 bases and J by 9 bases, with 14 bases between them. This CDR3 contains 13 residues. The CDR3 region is CASSDAGGSQAFF. CDR3 nucleotide sequence: TGTGCCAGCAGTGATGCGGGGGGCAGTCAAGCTTTCTTT.

The sample holds many counts of this clonotype. The chain carries TRBV18 and TRBJ2-2; 8 bases are shared with TRBD1. This CDR3 has 14 amino acids. The germline gives CDR1 KGHSH, CDR2 LQKENI. V was clipped by 2 bases and J by 6 bases; unmatched bases: 2. DNA for the CDR3: TGTGCCAGCTCACCAGGACAGGGCCCCGGGGAGCTGTTTTTT. Protein sequence: CASSPGQGPGELFF.

The table lists this clonotype with a few counts. This chain joins TRBV20-1 and TRBJ1-5, with D perhaps TRBD1 (5 bases). Germline values: CDR1 DFQATT, CDR2 SNEGSKA (reference sequence). CDR3 size: 17 residues. V was clipped by 3 bases and J by 1 base, with 19 bases between them. The CDR3 protein is CSARRGSERVSNQPQHF. DNA for the CDR3: TGCAGTGCTAGGCGGGGGTCGGAGCGAGTCAGCAATCAGCCCCAGCATTTT.

In this sample, this clonotype turned up a few times. This chain links TRBV28 with TRBJ2-3, with a weak D call TRBD2 (6 bases). V was clipped by 2 bases and J by 3 bases, with 9 bases between them. The germline V gene has CDR1 MDHEN and CDR2 SYDVKM. CDR3 length: 14 amino acids. CDR3 loop: CASSLGGRTDTQYF. The CDR3 DNA follows: TGTGCCAGCAGTTTAGGAGGGAGAACAGATACGCAGTATTTT.

This clonotype was counted a few times. The chain recombines TRBV6-2 or TRBV6-3 with TRBJ2-7; D gene uncertain. The CDR3 length is 15 residues. CDR1 is MNHEY and CDR2 is SVGEGT in the germline V gene. V was clipped by 0 bases and J by 2 bases, with 11 bases between them. This CDR3 is CASSYSGRLTYEQYF. CDR3 sequence (DNA): TGTGCCAGCAGTTACTCGGGCAGATTAACCTACGAGCAGTACTTC.

This clonotype has a handful of counts. V and J are TRBV7-9 and TRBJ2-6; D not certain. Trimming cost V 3 bases and J 8 bases, with 8 bases left between them. Per germline, CDR1 SEHNR and CDR2 FQNEAQ (reference sequence). This CDR3 region has 13 residues. CDR3 DNA: TGTGCCAGCAGCTTTGAGGCGACCAACGTCCTGACTTTC. Translated: CASSFEATNVLTF. Together with reference TRBV7-9 and TRBJ2-6, the CDR3 gives the full variable domain: DTGVSQNPRHKITKRGQNVTFRCDPISEHNRLYWYRQTLGQGPEFLTYFQNEAQLEKSRLLSDRFSAERPKGSFSTLEIQRTEQGDSAMYLCASSFEATNVLTFGAGSRLTVL.

This clonotype was counted a few times. The genes are TRBV27 and TRBJ1-6; no reliable D call. CDR1 MNHEY and CDR2 SMNVEV come from the germline V gene (reference sequence). The CDR3 totals 11 residues. V was pared by 5 bases and J by 16 bases, with 12 bases between. CDR3 DNA: TGTGCCAGCAGTCTTAAATCTCCGCTCCACTTT. This gives the protein CASSLKSPLHF.

This clonotype has at least ten counts. The chain recombines TRBV12-3 or TRBV12-4 with TRBJ1-6; perhaps TRBD1 as D (5 bases). CDR3 length equals 16 residues. The V end lost 2 bases, the J end lost 7 bases, and 15 bases lay between the germline ends. CDR3 region: CASSLRGDGPNSPLHF. In nucleotides, the CDR3 is TGTGCCAGCAGTTTAAGGGGTGACGGACCAAATTCACCCCTCCACTTT.

There are a few counts of this clonotype. The rearrangement joins TRBV20-1 to TRBJ2-5; no clear D gene. Per germline, CDR1 DFQATT and CDR2 SNEGSKA (reference sequence). The CDR3 covers 13 residues. The V and J ends lost 0 bases and 5 bases respectively, with 10 bases between them. In DNA form, the CDR3 reads TGCAGTGCTAGAGATCTCGAAGGCGAGACCCAGTACTTC. Protein: CSARDLEGETQYF.

The chain has TRBV5-1 and TRBJ1-1, with a weak D call TRBD1 (5 bases). CDR3 length: 15 residues. Trimming took 1 base from V and 1 from J, leaving 11 bases between them. Germline CDR1 and CDR2: SGHRS and YFSETQ. CDR3 sequence (DNA): TGCGCCAGCAGCTTGTTAGGGGTCCCGAACACTGAAGCTTTCTTT. Protein: CASSLLGVPNTEAFF.

The chain uses TRBV7-6 and TRBJ2-1; a possible D gene is TRBD2 (5 bases). CDR3 length: 15 amino acids. The germline V gene has CDR1 SGHVS and CDR2 FNYEAQ. Trimming stripped 1 base from V and 7 bases from J, with 14 bases between. The CDR3 DNA sequence: TGTGCCAGCAGCTTAGGGGGAAACGGGAAGAATGAGCAGTTCTTC. It encodes CASSLGGNGKNEQFF.

This clonotype turned up a few times. This sequence joins TRBV2 and TRBJ2-7, with 8 bases aligning to TRBD2. The CDR3 loop spans 15 amino acids. Germline V CDR1 and CDR2: SNHLY, FYNNEI. V gave up 1 base and J gave up 12 bases; unmatched junction bases: 14. CDR3 residues: CASSEESSGRAPWYF. The CDR3 DNA sequence: TGTGCCAGCAGTGAAGAAAGCAGCGGGAGAGCCCCCTGGTACTTC.

This clonotype has just a few counts. The V gene is TRBV28, the J gene TRBJ1-4; the D gene is possibly TRBD1 (5 bases). Germline CDR1 is MDHEN and CDR2 is SYDVKM. Trimming left V 2 bases short and J 8 bases short, with 12 bases between. This CDR3 comprises 14 residues. CDR3 sequence: CASSLAQAREKLFF. Here the CDR3 DNA reads TGTGCCAGCAGTTTAGCACAGGCCCGGGAAAAACTGTTTTTT.

The genes are TRBV6-2 or TRBV6-3 and TRBJ2-7; 9 bases map to TRBD2. Germline lookup yields CDR1 MNHEY and CDR2 SVGEGT. The V segment lost 4 bases and the J segment 5 bases; nucleotides outside the gene matches: 6. This CDR3 has 14 residues. The CDR3 DNA is TGTGCCAGCAGTTCGGGACTAGCTGGCCACGAGCAGTACTTC. It codes for CASSSGLAGHEQYF.

This sequence joins TRBV6-1 and TRBJ1-3; D ambiguous. The CDR3 is 14 amino acids. Looked up from germline, CDR1 is MNHNS and CDR2 is SASEGT. V was clipped by 6 bases and J by 2 bases, with 11 bases between them. CDR3 in DNA: TGTGCCAGCAGACGGGAAGCGGCTGGAAACACCATATATTTT. Encoded protein: CASRREAAGNTIYF.

The chain recombines TRBV19 with TRBJ1-4; D gene uncertain. Trimming removed 4 bases from V and 5 bases from J, with 11 bases in between. The V gene's germline CDR1 is LNHDA and CDR2 SQIVND (reference sequence). The CDR3 spans 14 residues. Here the CDR3 DNA reads TGTGCCAGTAGTAACCGGGTTTTAAATGAAAAACTGTTTTTT. Translating gives CASSNRVLNEKLFF.

This clonotype was counted between two and nine times. The gene calls are TRBV7-9 and TRBJ2-5; no clear D. V was pared by 5 bases and J by 4 bases, with 11 bases between. The CDR3 contains 13 residues. CDR1 is SEHNR and CDR2 is FQNEAQ in the germline V gene (reference sequence). The CDR3 reads CASSPRTRETQYF. The CDR3, as DNA: TGTGCCAGCAGCCCACGGACCAGAGAGACCCAGTACTTC.

This clonotype was detected ten times or more. V gene TRBV20-1 combines with J gene TRBJ2-3; 12 nucleotides match TRBD2. The CDR3 contains 17 residues. The germline V gene encodes CDR1 DFQATT and CDR2 SNEGSKA (reference sequence). V was pared by 2 bases and J by 8 bases, with 14 bases of the junction left unmatched. Here the CDR3 DNA reads TGCAGTGCTAGAACTCCGGGACTAGCGGGCCCGCGGGGTACGCAGTATTTT. This translates into CSARTPGLAGPRGTQYF.

This clonotype was counted a few times. The rearrangement uses TRBV18 and TRBJ2-2; no reliable D call. The V end lost 2 bases, the J end lost 0 bases, and 13 bases lay between the germline ends. The CDR3 sequence is 17 residues long. CDR1 and CDR2 from the germline V gene are KGHSH and LQKENI. The CDR3 nucleotides are TGTGCCAGCTCACCATCGGGCTACGGATCGAACACCGGGGAGCTGTTTTTT. As protein: CASSPSGYGSNTGELFF.

This clonotype was observed a handful of times. This chain connects TRBV28 to TRBJ1-2, with D unresolved. Trimming took off 8 bases at V and 2 bases at J, with 3 bases between the two ends. CDR3 length equals 10 residues. Germline loops: CDR1 MDHEN, CDR2 SYDVKM. Here the CDR3 DNA reads TGTGCCAGCGGCAACTATGGCTACACCTTC. It specifies CASGNYGYTF.

The chain couples TRBV6-6 to TRBJ2-1, with 8 bases lining up with TRBD1. With V trimmed by 6 bases and J by 6 bases, 4 bases remained unmatched. Per germline, CDR1 MNHNY and CDR2 SVGAGI (reference sequence). This CDR3 has 13 amino acids. CDR3 in amino acids: CASSQGQVNEQFF. Written as DNA, the CDR3 is TGTGCCAGCAGCCAGGGACAGGTCAATGAGCAGTTCTTC.

The V and J genes are TRBV11-2 and TRBJ2-3; 8 bases agree with TRBD2. This CDR3 spans 14 amino acids. The V segment lost 1 base and the J segment 6 bases; nucleotides outside the gene matches: 3. Per germline, CDR1 SGHAT and CDR2 FQNNGV. The CDR3 protein is CASSLVGRGDTQYF. CDR3 sequence (DNA): TGTGCCAGCAGCTTAGTCGGGAGGGGCGATACGCAGTATTTT.

CDR3 in DNA: TGTGCCAGCAGTTACCAGGGCACTGAGCAGTACTTC. This codes for CASSYQGTEQYF. The chain combines TRBV6-2 or TRBV6-3 with TRBJ2-7, with D possibly matching TRBD1 (5 bases). CDR3 length: 12 amino acids. CDR1 and CDR2 (germline): MNHEY, SVGEGT. Deletions cut 2 bases from V and 7 bases from J, with 9 bases between.

The chain combines TRBV28 with TRBJ1-2; D gene unclear. Trimming stripped 3 bases from V and 6 bases from J, with 8 bases between. The V gene's germline CDR1 is MDHEN and CDR2 SYDVKM. This CDR3 comprises 12 residues. The chain's CDR3 is CASSFKIHGYTF. CDR3 nucleotides: TGTGCCAGCAGTTTCAAGATACATGGCTACACCTTC.

This clonotype has only a few counts. This rearrangement joins TRBV7-9 to TRBJ2-1; 9 positions match TRBD2. Losses at the gene ends were 5 bases for V and 8 bases for J; bases not matched to a gene: 7. The CDR3 consists of 14 residues. CDR1 is SEHNR, CDR2 FQNEAQ, per germline (reference sequence). CDR3: CASSLSGSSHEQFF. CDR3 DNA sequence: TGTGCCAGCAGCCTTAGCGGGAGCTCCCATGAGCAGTTCTTC. Full variable domain (rest looked up from reference TRBV7-9 and TRBJ2-1): DTGVSQNPRHKITKRGQNVTFRCDPISEHNRLYWYRQTLGQGPEFLTYFQNEAQLEKSRLLSDRFSAERPKGSFSTLEIQRTEQGDSAMYLCASSLSGSSHEQFFGPGTRLTVL.

This clonotype was seen more than once but under ten times. J is TRBJ2-2 and V is TRBV5-1, with D maybe TRBD2 (5 bases). The CDR3 totals 16 residues. Trimming took 4 bases from V and 4 from J, leaving 17 bases between them. Germline lookup yields CDR1 SGHRS and CDR2 YFSETQ. The CDR3 DNA is TGCGCCAGCAGCCAAAATATTAACGGGGTCACCGGGGAGCTGTTTTTT. This encodes CASSQNINGVTGELFF. Full variable domain (rest looked up from reference TRBV5-1 and TRBJ2-2): KAGVTQTPRYLIKTRGQQVTLSCSPISGHRSVSWYQQTPGQGLQFLFEYFSETQRNKGNFPGRFSGRQFSNSRSEMNVSTLELGDSALYLCASSQNINGVTGELFFGEGSRLTVL.